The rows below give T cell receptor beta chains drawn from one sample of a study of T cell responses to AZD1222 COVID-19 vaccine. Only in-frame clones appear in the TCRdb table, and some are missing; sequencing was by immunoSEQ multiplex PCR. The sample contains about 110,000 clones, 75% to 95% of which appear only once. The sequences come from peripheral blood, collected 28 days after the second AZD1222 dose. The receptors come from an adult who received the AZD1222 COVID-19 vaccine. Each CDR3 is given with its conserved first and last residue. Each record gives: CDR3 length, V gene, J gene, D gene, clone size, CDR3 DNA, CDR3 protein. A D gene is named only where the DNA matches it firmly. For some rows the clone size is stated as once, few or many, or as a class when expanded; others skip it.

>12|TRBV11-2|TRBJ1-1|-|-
TGTGCCAGCACCCCCTTCGGGACCGAAGCTTTCTTT
CASTPFGTEAFF
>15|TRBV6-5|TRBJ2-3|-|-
TGTGCCAGCAGCGCAAGGACGTCCGGCACAGATACGCAGTATTTT
CASSARTSGTDTQYF
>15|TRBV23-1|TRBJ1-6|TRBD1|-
TGCGCCAGCAGTCAATCGGGACAGGTCTTGTCACCCCTCCACTTT
CASSQSGQVLSPLHF
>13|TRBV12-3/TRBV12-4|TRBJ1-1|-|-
TGTGCCAGCAGTCTTGTAGGGGGCACTGAAGCTTTCTTT
CASSLVGGTEAFF
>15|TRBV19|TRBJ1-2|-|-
TGTGCCAGTAGTTCCGGGGCCGGGAAGGACTATGGCTACACCTTC
CASSSGAGKDYGYTF
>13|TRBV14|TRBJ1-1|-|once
TGTGCCAGCAGCCTACAGGGCAACACTGAAGCTTTCTTT
CASSLQGNTEAFF
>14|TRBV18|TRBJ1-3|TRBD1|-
TGTGCCAGCTCCCCAGGGGGCTCTGGAAACACCATATATTTT
CASSPGGSGNTIYF
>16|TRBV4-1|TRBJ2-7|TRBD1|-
TGCGCCAGCAGCCAAGATCCTGGACAGGGGGCCCACGAGCAGTACTTC
CASSQDPGQGAHEQYF
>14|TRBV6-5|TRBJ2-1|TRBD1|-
TGTGCCAGCAGTTACATGACAGGGCGCAATGAGCAGTTCTTC
CASSYMTGRNEQFF
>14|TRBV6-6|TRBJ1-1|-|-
TGTGCCAGCAGTTTAGGCGCAATGAACACTGAAGCTTTCTTT
CASSLGAMNTEAFF
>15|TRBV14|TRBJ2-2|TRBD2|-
TGTGCCAGCAGCGCCGCGGCGGGAGAGACCGGGGAGCTGTTTTTT
CASSAAAGETGELFF
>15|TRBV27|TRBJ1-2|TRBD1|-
TGTGCCAGCAGTATCCTCTCGACAGGGGCCATCCACTACACCTTC
CASSILSTGAIHYTF
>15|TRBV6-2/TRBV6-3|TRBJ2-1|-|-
TGTGCCAGCAGCTCCAAGGGCGATCGCTTAAATGAGCAGTTCTTC
CASSSKGDRLNEQFF
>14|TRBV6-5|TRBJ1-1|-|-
TGTGCCAGCAGTTACGGAGGGATGAACACTGAAGCTTTCTTT
CASSYGGMNTEAFF
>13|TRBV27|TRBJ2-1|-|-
TGTGCCAGCAGCACTATCCAACTGGGGGAGCAGTTCTTC
CASSTIQLGEQFF
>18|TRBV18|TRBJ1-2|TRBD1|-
TGTGCCAGCTCACCAACCCTTTCCTTACAGGGGGGGATCTATGGCTACACCTTC
CASSPTLSLQGGIYGYTF